These 12 T cell receptor beta chains originate from one sample sequenced in a study of T-cell memory formation after mild COVID-19. TCRdb itself ran the 5' RACE reads through MiXCR, one entry per CDR3 protein. Of hundreds of thousands of distinct CDR3 sequences in the sample, about 13% were seen once. What was sequenced was PBMCs or a T cell subset sorted from them (not recorded which). Receptor source: a man younger than 30 who had mild COVID-19 (a few samples of this study predate the infection). Cell type and time point are not known.

This clonotype was seen ten or more times. Germline and junction disagree at one end, which may indicate a read error. The CDR3 sequence is CASSLDGRTDTQYF. Written as DNA, the CDR3 is TGTGCCAGCAGCTTAGATGGGCGAACAGATACGCAGTATTTT. The chain employs TRBV5-1 and TRBJ2-3; unclear D gene. CDR1 is SGHRS, CDR2 YFSETQ, per germline. The CDR3 has 14 amino acids.

In this sample, this clonotype turned up a few times. The genes are TRBV29-1 and TRBJ2-1; 8 nucleotides line up with TRBD2. V gave up 4 bases and J gave up 6 bases; unmatched junction bases: 8. The V gene's germline CDR1 is SQVTM and CDR2 ANQGSEA. The CDR3 contains 14 residues. CDR3 DNA: TGCAGCGTTGTGAGGCGGGGGGAAATCAATGAGCAGTTCTTC. Protein product: CSVVRRGEINEQFF.

This rearrangement joins TRBV27 to TRBJ2-7; D unclear. V was trimmed by 8 bases and J by 7 bases, leaving 15 bases between them. The CDR3 sequence is 12 residues long. In germline, CDR1 is MNHEY, CDR2 SMNVEV (reference sequence). The CDR3 DNA is TGTGCCAGCGGCATTGGAAGGGTTGAGCAGTACTTC. Translating it yields CASGIGRVEQYF.

This clonotype was detected many times. This rearrangement joins TRBV25-1 to TRBJ1-5; D is uncertain. Germline lookup yields CDR1 MGHDK and CDR2 SYGVNS. CDR3 length: 15 residues. V was shortened by 1 base and J by 7 bases, with 14 bases between the two germline ends. CDR3 DNA sequence: TGTGCCAGCAGTGAATCTCCCGCGGTCCGCCAGCCCCAGCATTTT. Translation gives CASSESPAVRQPQHF.

The chain uses TRBV28 and TRBJ1-2; 8 nucleotides match TRBD1. The germline CDR1 and CDR2 sequences are MDHEN and SYDVKM. Germline trimming cut 5 bases from V and 2 bases from J; bases unmatched to any gene: 7. This CDR3 has 15 amino acids. This CDR3 reads CASSLRTGINYGYTF. The CDR3 DNA is TGTGCCAGCAGTCTACGGACAGGGATAAACTATGGCTACACCTTC.

Written as DNA, the CDR3 is TGTGCCAGCAGCGAACCGCCGGGACAGGGGAATGAGCAGTTCTTC. Encoded protein: CASSEPPGQGNEQFF. This chain joins TRBV7-3 and TRBJ2-1; 10 positions agree with TRBD1. This CDR3 has 15 residues. CDR1 and CDR2 (germline): SGHTA, FQGTGA. The trim removed 5 bases at V and 7 bases at J, leaving 8 bases unmatched.

This clonotype has ten or more counts. The V call is TRBV5-1, the J call TRBJ2-7; D is perhaps TRBD2 (6 bases). The V gene lost 0 bases and the J gene lost 4 bases, with 8 bases spanning the gap. In germline, CDR1 is SGHRS, CDR2 YFSETQ. The CDR3 spans 13 residues. The CDR3: CASSLAGEYEQYF. CDR3 nucleotide sequence: TGCGCCAGCAGCTTGGCGGGGGAATACGAGCAGTACTTC.

This clonotype was counted between two and nine times. As DNA, the CDR3 is TGTGCCAGCAGCGTAGAGGAGGGAGCATTCCCATGGGGCACTGAAGCTTTCTTT. Translated, it gives CASSVEEGAFPWGTEAFF. The chain links TRBV9 to TRBJ1-1; D unclear. Germline assignment: CDR1 SGDLS and CDR2 YYNGEE. The CDR3 sequence is 18 residues long. The germline V and J ends were trimmed by 0 bases and 4 bases, with 22 bases remaining between them.

This clonotype was found many times. The V and J genes are TRBV7-2 and TRBJ2-1, with TRBD2 matching over 9 bases. Germline V gene data show CDR1 as SGHTA and CDR2 as FQGNSA. The V and J ends lost 5 bases and 8 bases, in that order; junction bases with no gene match: 13. The CDR3 is made up of 16 amino acids. The DNA of the CDR3 is TGTGCCAGCAGCGTACCTCGGGGGACTAGCTTCCATGAGCAGTTCTTC. Translating it yields CASSVPRGTSFHEQFF.

The chain employs TRBV7-2 and TRBJ1-6; D is uncertain. The CDR3 length is 11 residues. CDR1 is SGHTA, CDR2 FQGNSA, per germline. V was clipped by 4 bases and J by 14 bases, with 9 bases between them. The CDR3 region has the DNA TGTGCCAGCAGCTCATGGTTCACCCTCCACTTT. It translates to CASSSWFTLHF.

V usage is TRBV5-1 and J usage is TRBJ2-7, with a possible D match to TRBD2 (6 bases). Trimming left V 4 bases short and J 0 bases short, with 14 bases between. The CDR3 totals 15 residues. Germline CDR1 reads SGHRS; CDR2 reads YFSETQ. The CDR3 sequence is CASSPNGGPSYEQYF. CDR3 bases: TGCGCCAGCAGCCCGAACGGGGGTCCCTCCTACGAGCAGTACTTC.

This sequence joins TRBV15 and TRBJ1-2; 8 positions agree with TRBD1. The ends lost 4 bases at V and 8 bases at J; junction bases unmatched: 6. The CDR3 is 13 amino acids. Germline lookup yields CDR1 LNHNV and CDR2 YYDKDF (reference sequence). The CDR3 spells CATSKDRGQGYTF. The CDR3 DNA reads as TGTGCCACCAGCAAAGACAGGGGTCAAGGCTACACCTTC.